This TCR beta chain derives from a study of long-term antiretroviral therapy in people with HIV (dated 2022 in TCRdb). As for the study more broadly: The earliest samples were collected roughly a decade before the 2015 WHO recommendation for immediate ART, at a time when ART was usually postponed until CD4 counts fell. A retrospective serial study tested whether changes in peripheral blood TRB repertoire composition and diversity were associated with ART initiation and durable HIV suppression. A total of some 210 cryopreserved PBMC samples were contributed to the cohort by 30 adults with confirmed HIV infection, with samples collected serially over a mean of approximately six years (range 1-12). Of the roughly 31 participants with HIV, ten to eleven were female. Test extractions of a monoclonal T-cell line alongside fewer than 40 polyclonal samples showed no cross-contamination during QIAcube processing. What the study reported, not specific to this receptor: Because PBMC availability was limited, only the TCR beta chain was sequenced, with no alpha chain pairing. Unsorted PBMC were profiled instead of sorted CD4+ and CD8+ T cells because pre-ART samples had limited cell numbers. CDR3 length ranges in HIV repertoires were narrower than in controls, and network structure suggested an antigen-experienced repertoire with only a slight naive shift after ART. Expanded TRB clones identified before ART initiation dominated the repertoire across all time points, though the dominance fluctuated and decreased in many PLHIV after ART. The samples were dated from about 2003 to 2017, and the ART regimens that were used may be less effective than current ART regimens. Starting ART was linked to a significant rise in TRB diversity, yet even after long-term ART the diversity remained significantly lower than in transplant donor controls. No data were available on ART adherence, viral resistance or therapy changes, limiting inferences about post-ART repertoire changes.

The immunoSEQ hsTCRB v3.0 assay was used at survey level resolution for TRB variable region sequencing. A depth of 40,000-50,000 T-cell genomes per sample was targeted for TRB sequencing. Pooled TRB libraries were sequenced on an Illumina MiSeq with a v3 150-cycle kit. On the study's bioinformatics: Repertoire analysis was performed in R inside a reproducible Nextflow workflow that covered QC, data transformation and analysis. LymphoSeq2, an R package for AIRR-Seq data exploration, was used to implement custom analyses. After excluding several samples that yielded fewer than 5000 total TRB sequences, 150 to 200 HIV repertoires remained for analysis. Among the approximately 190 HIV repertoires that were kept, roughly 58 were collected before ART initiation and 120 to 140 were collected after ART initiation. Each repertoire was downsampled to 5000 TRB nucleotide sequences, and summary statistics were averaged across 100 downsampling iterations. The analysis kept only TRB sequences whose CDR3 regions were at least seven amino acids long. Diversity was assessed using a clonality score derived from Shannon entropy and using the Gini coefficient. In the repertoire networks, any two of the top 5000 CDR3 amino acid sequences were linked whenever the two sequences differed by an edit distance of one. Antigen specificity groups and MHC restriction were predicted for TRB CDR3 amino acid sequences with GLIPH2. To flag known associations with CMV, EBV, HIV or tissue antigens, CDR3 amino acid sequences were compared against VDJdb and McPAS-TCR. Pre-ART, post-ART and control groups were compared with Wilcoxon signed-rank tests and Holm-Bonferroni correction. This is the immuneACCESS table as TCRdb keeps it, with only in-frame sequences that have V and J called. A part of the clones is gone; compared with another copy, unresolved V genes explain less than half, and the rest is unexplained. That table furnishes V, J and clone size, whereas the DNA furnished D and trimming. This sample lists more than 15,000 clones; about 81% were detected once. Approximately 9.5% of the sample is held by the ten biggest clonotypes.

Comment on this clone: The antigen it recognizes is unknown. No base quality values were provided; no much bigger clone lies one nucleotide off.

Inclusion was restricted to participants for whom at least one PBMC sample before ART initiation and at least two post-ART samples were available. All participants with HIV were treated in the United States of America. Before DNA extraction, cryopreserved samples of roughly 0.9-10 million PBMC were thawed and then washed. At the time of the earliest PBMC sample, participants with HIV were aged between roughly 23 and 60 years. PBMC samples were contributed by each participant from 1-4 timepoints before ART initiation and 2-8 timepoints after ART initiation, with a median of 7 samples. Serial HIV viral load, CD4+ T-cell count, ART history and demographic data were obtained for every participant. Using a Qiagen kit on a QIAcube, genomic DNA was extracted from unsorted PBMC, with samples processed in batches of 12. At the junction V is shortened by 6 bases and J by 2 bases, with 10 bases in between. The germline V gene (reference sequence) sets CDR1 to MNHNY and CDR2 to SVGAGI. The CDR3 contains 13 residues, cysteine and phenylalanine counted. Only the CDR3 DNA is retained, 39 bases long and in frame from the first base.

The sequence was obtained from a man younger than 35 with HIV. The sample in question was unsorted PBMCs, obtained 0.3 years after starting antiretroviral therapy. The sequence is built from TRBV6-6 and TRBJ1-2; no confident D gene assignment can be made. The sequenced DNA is TGTGCCAGCAGGCTCGACGGAAACTATGGCTACACCTTC. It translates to CASRLDGNYGYTF.